The 8 T cell receptor beta chains reported below all come from one sample, sequenced in a study of CD8 T cells in ankylosing spondylitis. TCRdb reprocessed the 5' RACE reads via MiXCR and lists one record per CDR3 protein. The table records about 360,000 distinct CDR3 sequences, 20% to 25% of them present only once. Specimen: blood, either unsorted or a sorted T cell fraction (not recorded which). Every receptor here comes from a male donor with ankylosing spondylitis or in good health (not recorded which).

The table lists this clonotype with a few counts. The chain couples TRBV20-1 to TRBJ2-5, with D possibly being TRBD1 (8 bases). Germline V lookup: CDR1 DFQATT, CDR2 SNEGSKA (reference sequence). This CDR3 spans 15 amino acids. V was cut by 5 bases and J by 1 base, with 17 bases left in between. CDR3 DNA sequence: TGCAGTGCTGCCCCAGGGGGCGGGGGCCAAGAGACCCAGTACTTC. The encoded protein is CSAAPGGGGQETQYF.

This chain joins TRBV20-1 and TRBJ2-1; TRBD2 is a possible D gene (6 bases). The CDR3 covers 15 residues. Trimming left V 0 bases short and J 0 bases short, with 9 bases between. The germline V gene has CDR1 DFQATT and CDR2 SNEGSKA (reference sequence). CDR3 loop: CSAREVAASYNEQFF. The CDR3 bases are TGCAGTGCTAGAGAGGTAGCGGCCTCCTACAATGAGCAGTTCTTC.

This clonotype was counted only a few times. This chain joins TRBV4-1 and TRBJ1-6, with D unresolved. The CDR3 consists of 16 residues. Looked up from germline, CDR1 is MGHRA and CDR2 is YSYEKL. Trimming stripped 0 bases from V and 7 bases from J, with 13 bases between. CDR3 region: CASSQDGFPGNSPLHF. The CDR3 nucleotides read TGCGCCAGCAGCCAAGACGGATTCCCCGGCAATTCACCCCTCCACTTT.

This chain connects TRBV20-1 to TRBJ2-3; 8 bases align to TRBD2. CDR3 length equals 15 residues. The trim removed 5 bases at V and 5 bases at J, leaving 12 bases unmatched. CDR1 is DFQATT and CDR2 is SNEGSKA in the germline V gene (reference sequence). The CDR3 DNA reads as TGCAGTGCTGCCCCAGGCGGGGGGCAAGGAGATACGCAGTATTTT. Amino acid sequence: CSAAPGGGQGDTQYF.

This clonotype showed up just a few times. The chain combines TRBV20-1 with TRBJ2-7, with D maybe TRBD1 (6 bases). Germline CDR1 and CDR2: DFQATT and SNEGSKA (reference sequence). The germline V and J ends were trimmed by 0 bases and 2 bases, with 17 bases remaining between them. CDR3 length equals 16 residues. The CDR3 DNA follows: TGCAGTGCTAGAGATCACGGGACACAGACTACCTACGAGCAGTACTTC. Encoded protein: CSARDHGTQTTYEQYF.

The chain is built from TRBV6-2 or TRBV6-3 and TRBJ2-7, with D unresolved. Germline V gene lookup returns CDR1 MNHEY and CDR2 SVGEGT. V was clipped by 0 bases and J by 4 bases, with 13 bases between them. The CDR3 is 15 amino acids. The CDR3 loop reads CASSYSQSSNYEQYF. The CDR3 region has the DNA TGTGCCAGCAGTTACTCGCAGTCCTCGAATTACGAGCAGTACTTC.

This chain links TRBV13 with TRBJ2-1; 9 bases agree with TRBD2. The germline gives CDR1 PRHDT, CDR2 FYEKMQ (reference sequence). This CDR3 is built from 15 residues. V lost 0 bases and J lost 5; bases outside the gene matches: 2. The CDR3 DNA sequence: TGTGCCAGCAGCTTAGGAGCGGGGGGCCACAATGAGCAGTTCTTC. It encodes CASSLGAGGHNEQFF.

V and J are TRBV12-3 or TRBV12-4 and TRBJ2-3; 10 bases are a match to TRBD1. The V gene end was trimmed by 6 bases and the J gene end by 9 bases; junction bases not matched to a gene: 9. This CDR3 is built from 14 residues. CDR3 coding DNA: TGTGCCAGCAGGGGGACAGGGGATATTGGCACGCAGTATTTT. The encoded protein is CASRGTGDIGTQYF.